Listed here are 12 T cell receptor beta chains from one sample, sequenced in a study of cytomegalovirus exposure and HLA in healthy donors. TCRdb's copy holds only in-frame clones and misses some; the assay was immunoSEQ multiplex PCR. Altogether some 98,000 clones are present, about 88% being singletons, with the ten largest covering over 6%. Sequenced input: PBMCs. The receptors originated from a man aged 18 to 29 in good health and CMV-seropositive.

V gene TRBV6-5 combines with J gene TRBJ1-1, with 8 bases matching TRBD1. V shed 3 bases, J shed 1 base, and the junction held 4 bases outside the gene matches. The CDR3 length is 15 residues. In germline, CDR1 is MNHEY, CDR2 SVGAGI. The CDR3: CASSYSGTGNTEAFF. The CDR3 nucleotides read TGTGCCAGCAGTTATTCCGGGACAGGGAACACTGAAGCTTTCTTT.

The chain links TRBV6-5 to TRBJ2-7, with a possible D match to TRBD1 (5 bases). V shed 6 bases and J shed 2 bases, with 17 bases lying between them. This CDR3 has 15 amino acids. In germline, CDR1 is MNHEY, CDR2 SVGAGI. CDR3 region: CASSPRQGAAYEQYF. For the CDR3, the DNA is TGTGCCAGCAGCCCAAGGCAAGGGGCGGCCTACGAGCAGTACTTC.

The chain links TRBV10-1 to TRBJ2-7, with TRBD1 as a possible D gene (5 bases). CDR1 is WNHNN, CDR2 SYGVQD, per germline (reference sequence). With 6 bases removed from V and 2 bases from J, the gap between germline ends came to 14 bases. The CDR3 is made up of 14 amino acids. The CDR3: CASRREDTTYEQYF. The CDR3 nucleotides are TGCGCCAGCAGGAGAGAGGACACAACCTACGAGCAGTACTTC.

The chain is built from TRBV19 and TRBJ1-3, with TRBD1 identical over 7 bases. The CDR3 is 18 amino acids. Germline V gives CDR1 LNHDA, CDR2 SQIVND (reference sequence). Unmatched junction bases numbered 14, after V lost 6 bases and J lost 0 bases. The CDR3 sequence is CASSQGGQGLLSGNTIYF. CDR3 DNA sequence: TGTGCCAGTAGCCAAGGGGGCCAGGGGCTCCTCTCTGGAAACACCATATATTTT.

The chain has TRBV6-5 and TRBJ1-2; 10 bases are a match to TRBD1. Germline CDR1 MNHEY, CDR2 SVGAGI. The length of the CDR3 is 13 residues. The J segment lost 7 bases and the V segment lost 6 bases, leaving 5 bases of the junction unmatched. Here the CDR3 DNA reads TGTGCCAGCAGACAGACAGGGGGCCTTGGCTACACCTTC. This gives the protein CASRQTGGLGYTF.

The chain has TRBV6-5 and TRBJ2-5; D is ambiguous. Trimming left V 2 bases short and J 5 bases short, with 12 bases between. Germline V gene data show CDR1 as MNHEY and CDR2 as SVGAGI. This CDR3 comprises 14 residues. The chain's CDR3 is CASSYAVGWETQYF. The CDR3 region has the DNA TGTGCCAGCAGTTACGCGGTTGGATGGGAGACCCAGTACTTC.

This clone was counted once. The chain is built from TRBV6-5 and TRBJ2-2; a possible D gene is TRBD1 (5 bases). The CDR3 length is 14 residues. Germline V gene lookup returns CDR1 MNHEY and CDR2 SVGAGI. V was cut by 2 bases and J by 2 bases, with 6 bases left in between. As DNA, the CDR3 is TGTGCCAGCAGTTACGGGGCTAACACCGGGGAGCTGTTTTTT. Translated, it gives CASSYGANTGELFF.

Turning to this clone: The sample has other DNA sequences that encode this CDR3 too. V gene TRBV5-4 combines with J gene TRBJ2-3; D gene unclear. Trimming removed 0 bases from V and 1 base from J, with 3 bases in between. The CDR3 covers 13 residues. Germline V CDR1 and CDR2: SGHNT, YYREEE (reference sequence). CDR3 bases: TGTGCCAGCAGCTTGGGAGGCACAGATACGCAGTATTTT. Translation: CASSLGGTDTQYF.

The gene calls are TRBV11-3 and TRBJ2-3; a weak D match, TRBD2 (5 bases). Trimming removed 5 bases from V and 3 bases from J, with 9 bases in between. The CDR3 totals 13 residues. From germline, CDR1 is SGHNT and CDR2 YENEEA. In nucleotides, the CDR3 is TGTGCCAGCAGCCTGACTACTACAGATACGCAGTATTTT. Translating it yields CASSLTTTDTQYF.

This chain uses TRBV7-2 with TRBJ2-2; 11 bases are a match to TRBD2. The CDR3 runs 17 residues. Trimming removed 5 bases from V and 4 bases from J; junction bases left unmatched: 9. Looked up from germline, CDR1 is SGHTA and CDR2 is FQGNSA. The CDR3, as DNA: TGTGCCAGCAGCCCCCCCGGGCTAGCGGGAGGCACCGGGGAGCTGTTTTTT. Residues: CASSPPGLAGGTGELFF.

V gene TRBV7-2 combines with J gene TRBJ2-7; 11 bases line up with TRBD2. CDR3 length: 16 residues. Germline trimming cut 5 bases from V and 3 bases from J; bases unmatched to any gene: 9. Germline V CDR1 and CDR2: SGHTA, FQGNSA. The CDR3 DNA sequence: TGTGCCAGCAGCACCTTAGCGGGGGGGCTAGTCTACGAGCAGTACTTC. As protein: CASSTLAGGLVYEQYF. Combining the CDR3 with reference TRBV7-2 and TRBJ2-7 gives the whole variable domain GAGVSQSPSNKVTEKGKDVELRCDPISGHTALYWYRQSLGQGLEFLIYFQGNSAPDKSGLPSDRFSAERTGGSVSTLTIQRTQQEDSAVYLCASSTLAGGLVYEQYFGPGTRLTVT.

The rearrangement uses TRBV2 and TRBJ2-4; D possibly corresponds to TRBD2 (6 bases). The CDR3 is 16 residues long. Trimming left V 3 bases short and J 3 bases short, with 15 bases between. Germline values: CDR1 SNHLY, CDR2 FYNNEI. CDR3 region: CASSEIGGMVKNIQYF. Here the CDR3 DNA reads TGTGCCAGCAGTGAGATTGGGGGGATGGTCAAAAACATTCAGTACTTC. The full variable domain, with the rest looked up from reference TRBV2 and TRBJ2-4, is EPEVTQTPSHQVTQMGQEVILRCVPISNHLYFYWYRQILGQKVEFLVSFYNNEISEKSEIFDDQFSVERPDGSNFTLKIRSTKLEDSAMYFCASSEIGGMVKNIQYFGAGTRLSVL.